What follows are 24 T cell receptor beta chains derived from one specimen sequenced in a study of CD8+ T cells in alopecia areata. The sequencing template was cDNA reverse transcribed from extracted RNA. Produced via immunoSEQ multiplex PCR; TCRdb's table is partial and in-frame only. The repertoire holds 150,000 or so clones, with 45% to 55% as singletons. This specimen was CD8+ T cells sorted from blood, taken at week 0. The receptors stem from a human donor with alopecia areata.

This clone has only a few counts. CDR3 residues: CASSVAGGGYNEQFF. DNA for the CDR3: TGTGCCAGCAGCGTAGCTGGCGGGGGGTACAATGAGCAGTTCTTC. The chain links TRBV9 to TRBJ2-1; 8 nucleotides line up with TRBD2. Losses at the gene ends were 0 bases for V and 4 bases for J; bases not matched to a gene: 3. This CDR3 is 15 amino acids long. CDR1 and CDR2 from the germline V gene are SGDLS and YYNGEE.

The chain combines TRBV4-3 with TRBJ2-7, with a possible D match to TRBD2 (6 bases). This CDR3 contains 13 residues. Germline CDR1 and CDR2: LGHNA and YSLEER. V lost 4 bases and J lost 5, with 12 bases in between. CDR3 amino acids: CASSRAPGDEQYF. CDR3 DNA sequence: TGCGCCAGCAGCCGTGCGCCGGGGGACGAGCAGTACTTC.

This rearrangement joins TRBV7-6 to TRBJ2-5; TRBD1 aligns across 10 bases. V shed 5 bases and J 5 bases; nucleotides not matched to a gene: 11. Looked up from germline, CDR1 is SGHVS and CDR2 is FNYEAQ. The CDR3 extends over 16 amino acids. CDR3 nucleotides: TGTGCCAGCAGCACCGGGACAGGGGTTTATACGGAGACCCAGTACTTC. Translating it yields CASSTGTGVYTETQYF.

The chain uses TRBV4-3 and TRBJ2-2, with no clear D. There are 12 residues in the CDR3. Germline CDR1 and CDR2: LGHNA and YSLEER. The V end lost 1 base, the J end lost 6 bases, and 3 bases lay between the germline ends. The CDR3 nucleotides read TGCGCCAGCAGCCAAGCCTCCGGGGAGCTGTTTTTT. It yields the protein CASSQASGELFF.

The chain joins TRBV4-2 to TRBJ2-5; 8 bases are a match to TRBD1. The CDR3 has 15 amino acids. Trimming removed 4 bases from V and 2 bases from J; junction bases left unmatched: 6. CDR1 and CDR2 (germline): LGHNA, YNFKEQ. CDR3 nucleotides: TGTGCCAGCAGCCCTGAGGACAGGGATCAAGAGACCCAGTACTTC. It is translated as CASSPEDRDQETQYF.

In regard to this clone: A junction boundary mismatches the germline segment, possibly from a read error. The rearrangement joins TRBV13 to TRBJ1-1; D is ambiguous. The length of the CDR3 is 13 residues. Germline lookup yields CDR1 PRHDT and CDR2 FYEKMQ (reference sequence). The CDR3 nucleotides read TGTGCCAGCAGCTTAGGCTCAGGACCTGATGCTTTCTTT. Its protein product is CASSLGSGPDAFF.

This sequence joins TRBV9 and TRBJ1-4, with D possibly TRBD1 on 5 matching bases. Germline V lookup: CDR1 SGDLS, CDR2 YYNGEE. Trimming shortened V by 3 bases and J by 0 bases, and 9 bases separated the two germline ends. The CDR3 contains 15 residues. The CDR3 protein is CASSEGVSTNEKLFF. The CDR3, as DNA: TGTGCCAGCAGCGAAGGGGTTTCAACTAATGAAAAACTGTTTTTT.

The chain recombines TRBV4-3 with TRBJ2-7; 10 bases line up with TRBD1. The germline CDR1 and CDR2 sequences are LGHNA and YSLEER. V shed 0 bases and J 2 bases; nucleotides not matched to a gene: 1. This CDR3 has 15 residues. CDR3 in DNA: TGCGCCAGCAGCCAAGACGGGACAGGGGCCTACGAGCAGTACTTC. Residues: CASSQDGTGAYEQYF.

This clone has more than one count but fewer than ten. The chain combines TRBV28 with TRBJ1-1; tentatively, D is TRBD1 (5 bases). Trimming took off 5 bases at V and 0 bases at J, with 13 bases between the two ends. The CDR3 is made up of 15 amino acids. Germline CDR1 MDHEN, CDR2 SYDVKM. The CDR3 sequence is CASSDSWGLNTEAFF. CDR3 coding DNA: TGTGCCAGCAGTGACAGTTGGGGCTTGAACACTGAAGCTTTCTTT. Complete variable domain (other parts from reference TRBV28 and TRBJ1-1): DVKVTQSSRYLVKRTGEKVFLECVQDMDHENMFWYRQDPGLGLRLIYFSYDVKMKEKGDIPEGYSVSREKKERFSLILESASTNQTSMYLCASSDSWGLNTEAFFGQGTRLTVV.

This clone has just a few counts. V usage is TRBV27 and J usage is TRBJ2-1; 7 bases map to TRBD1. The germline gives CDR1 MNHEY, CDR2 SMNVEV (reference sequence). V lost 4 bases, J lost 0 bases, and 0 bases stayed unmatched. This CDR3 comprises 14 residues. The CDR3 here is CASSWDSSYNEQFF. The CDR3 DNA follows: TGTGCCAGCAGTTGGGACAGCTCCTACAATGAGCAGTTCTTC.

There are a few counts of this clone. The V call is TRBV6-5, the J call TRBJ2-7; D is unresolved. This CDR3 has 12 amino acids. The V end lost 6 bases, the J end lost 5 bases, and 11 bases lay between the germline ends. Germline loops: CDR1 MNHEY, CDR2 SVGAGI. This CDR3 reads CASSPNMDEQYF. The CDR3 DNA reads TGTGCCAGCAGCCCCAATATGGACGAGCAGTACTTC.

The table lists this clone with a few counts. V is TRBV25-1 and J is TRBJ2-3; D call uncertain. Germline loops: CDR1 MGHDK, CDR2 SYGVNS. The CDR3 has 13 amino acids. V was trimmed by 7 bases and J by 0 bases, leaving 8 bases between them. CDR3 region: CASKGLSTDTQYF. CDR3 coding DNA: TGTGCCAGCAAGGGCCTTAGCACAGATACGCAGTATTTT.

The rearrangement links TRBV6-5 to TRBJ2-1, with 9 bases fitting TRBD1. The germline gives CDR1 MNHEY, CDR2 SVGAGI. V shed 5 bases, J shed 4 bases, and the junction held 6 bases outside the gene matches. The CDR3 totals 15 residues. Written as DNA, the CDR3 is TGTGCCAGCAGTCCGGGACAGGGCCCATACAATGAGCAGTTCTTC. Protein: CASSPGQGPYNEQFF.

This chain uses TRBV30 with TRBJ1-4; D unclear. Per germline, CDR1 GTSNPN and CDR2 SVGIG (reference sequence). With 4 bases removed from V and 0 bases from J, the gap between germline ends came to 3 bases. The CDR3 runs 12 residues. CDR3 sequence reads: CAWTATNEKLFF. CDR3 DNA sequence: TGTGCCTGGACGGCAACTAATGAAAAACTGTTTTTT.

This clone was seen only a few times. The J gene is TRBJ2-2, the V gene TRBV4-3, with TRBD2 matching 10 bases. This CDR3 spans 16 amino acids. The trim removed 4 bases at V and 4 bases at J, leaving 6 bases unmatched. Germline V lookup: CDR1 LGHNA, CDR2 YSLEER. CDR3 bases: TGCGCCAGCAGCCGTACTAGCGGGATCGCCACCGGGGAGCTGTTTTTT. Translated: CASSRTSGIATGELFF.

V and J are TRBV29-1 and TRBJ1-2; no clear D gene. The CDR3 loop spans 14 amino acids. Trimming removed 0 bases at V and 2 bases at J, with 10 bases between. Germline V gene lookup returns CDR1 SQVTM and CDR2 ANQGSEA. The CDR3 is CSVEDLRGNYGYTF. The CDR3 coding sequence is TGCAGCGTTGAAGATCTCCGGGGAAACTATGGCTACACCTTC.

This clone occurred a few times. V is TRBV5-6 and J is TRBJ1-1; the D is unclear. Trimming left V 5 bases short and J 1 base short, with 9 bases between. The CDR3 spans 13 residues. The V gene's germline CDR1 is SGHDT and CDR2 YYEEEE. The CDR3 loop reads CASRPQWNTEAFF. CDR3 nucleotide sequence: TGTGCCAGCAGGCCCCAATGGAACACTGAAGCTTTCTTT.

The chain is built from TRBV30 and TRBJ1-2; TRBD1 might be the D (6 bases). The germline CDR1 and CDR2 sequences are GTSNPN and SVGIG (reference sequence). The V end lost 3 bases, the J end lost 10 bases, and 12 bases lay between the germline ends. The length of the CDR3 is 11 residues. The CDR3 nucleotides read TGTGCCTGGAGCGACAGGTCGTTCTACACCTTC. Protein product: CAWSDRSFYTF.

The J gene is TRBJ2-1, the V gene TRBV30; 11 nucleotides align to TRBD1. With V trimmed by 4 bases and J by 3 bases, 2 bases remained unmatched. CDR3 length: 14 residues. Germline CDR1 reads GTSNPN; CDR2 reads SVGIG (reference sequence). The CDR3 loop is CAWTGTGGYNEQFF. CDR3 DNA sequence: TGTGCCTGGACCGGGACAGGGGGCTACAATGAGCAGTTCTTC.

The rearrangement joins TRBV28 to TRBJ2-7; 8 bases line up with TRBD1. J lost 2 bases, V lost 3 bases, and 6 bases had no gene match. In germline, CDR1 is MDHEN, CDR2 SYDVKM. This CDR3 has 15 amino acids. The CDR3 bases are TGTGCCAGCAGTTTGTCGGCGACAGGGGCCTACGAGCAGTACTTC. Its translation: CASSLSATGAYEQYF.

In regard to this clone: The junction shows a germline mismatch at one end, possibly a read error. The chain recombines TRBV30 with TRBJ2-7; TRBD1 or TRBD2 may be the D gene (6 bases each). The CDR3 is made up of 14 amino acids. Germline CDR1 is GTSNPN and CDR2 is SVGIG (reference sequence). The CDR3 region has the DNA TGTGCCTGGAGTGTTTCCCCCCAGGGCGTTGGAGGGGGCTTC. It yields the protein CAWSVSPQGVGGGF.

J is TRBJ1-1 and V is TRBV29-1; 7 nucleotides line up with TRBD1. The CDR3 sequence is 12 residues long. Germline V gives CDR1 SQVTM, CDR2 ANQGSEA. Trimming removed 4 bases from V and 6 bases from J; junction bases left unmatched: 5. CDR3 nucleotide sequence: TGCAGCGTTGTAGGGGGCAGGTCTGAAGCTTTCTTT. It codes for CSVVGGRSEAFF.

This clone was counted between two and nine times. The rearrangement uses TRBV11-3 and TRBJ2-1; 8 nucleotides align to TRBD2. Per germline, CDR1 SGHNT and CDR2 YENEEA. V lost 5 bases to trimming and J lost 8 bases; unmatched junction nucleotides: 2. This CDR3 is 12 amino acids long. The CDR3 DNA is TGTGCCAGCAGCCCGGGGGGGTATGAGCAGTTCTTC. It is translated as CASSPGGYEQFF.

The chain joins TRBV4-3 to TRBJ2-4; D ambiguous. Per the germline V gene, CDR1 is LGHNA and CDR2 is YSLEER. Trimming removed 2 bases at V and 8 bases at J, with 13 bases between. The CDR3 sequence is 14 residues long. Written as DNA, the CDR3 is TGCGCCAGCAGCCAATTTTGGCCAACGGACATTCAGTACTTC. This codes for CASSQFWPTDIQYF.